Below are 30 T cell receptor beta chains sequenced from a single sample in a study of T cell clones after liver transplantation. Data came from immunoSEQ multiplex PCR; TCRdb stores just in-frame clones and leaves some out. In the table there are around 76,000 clones, 75% to 85% of which are singletons. The source material was CD4+ T cells from blood, sampled 12 months after liver transplant. All receptors derive from a human patient who received a liver transplant. Part of the T cells may come from the graft donor.

The chain's CDR3 is CASSSGLGSSYEQYF. The CDR3 DNA sequence: TGCGCCAGCAGCTCTGGACTAGGAAGCTCCTACGAGCAGTACTTC. The chain joins TRBV5-1 to TRBJ2-7; 7 nucleotides align to TRBD2. Germline loops: CDR1 SGHRS, CDR2 YFSETQ. Trimming cost V 3 bases and J 0 bases; bases outside gene matches: 6. CDR3 length equals 15 residues.

This chain joins TRBV6-4 and TRBJ2-1; perhaps TRBD2 as D (5 bases). Germline lookup yields CDR1 MRHNA and CDR2 SNTAGT. This CDR3 comprises 14 residues. Trimming removed 4 bases at V and 7 bases at J, with 14 bases between. CDR3 sequence reads: CASSGSSRGNEQFF. Here the CDR3 DNA reads TGTGCCAGCAGTGGGTCTAGCCGGGGAAATGAGCAGTTCTTC.

The gene calls are TRBV29-1 and TRBJ2-1; a possible D gene is TRBD2 (5 bases). Trimming cost V 3 bases and J 5 bases, with 11 bases left between them. Germline CDR1 SQVTM, CDR2 ANQGSEA. The CDR3 is 13 amino acids. The CDR3 loop is CSVEYSADNEQFF. DNA of the CDR3: TGCAGCGTTGAGTATAGCGCAGACAATGAGCAGTTCTTC.

The V gene is TRBV5-1, the J gene TRBJ1-1; 10 nucleotides agree with TRBD1. The CDR3 contains 20 residues. The V segment lost 5 bases and the J segment 1 base; nucleotides outside the gene matches: 20. Germline CDR1 is SGHRS and CDR2 is YFSETQ. CDR3 sequence reads: CASRSGRPPGGQGTNTEAFF. DNA of the CDR3: TGCGCCAGCAGGTCCGGAAGGCCTCCCGGGGGACAGGGGACGAACACTGAAGCTTTCTTT.

As DNA, the CDR3 is TGCGCCAGCAGCTTTGAGGGAGCGAGCACTGAAGCTTTCTTT. This gives the protein CASSFEGASTEAFF. The V call is TRBV5-1, the J call TRBJ1-1; no clear D gene. The ends were cut back, 2 bases at V and 4 bases at J, with 12 bases in the middle. Germline assignment: CDR1 SGHRS and CDR2 YFSETQ. This CDR3 spans 14 amino acids.

The rearrangement uses TRBV18 and TRBJ2-3; the D call may be TRBD1 or TRBD2 (5 bases each). V was shortened by 6 bases and J by 1 base, with 17 bases between the two germline ends. This CDR3 has 16 residues. Per germline, CDR1 KGHSH and CDR2 LQKENI. The CDR3 region is CASSQYQGPGTDTQYF. DNA for the CDR3: TGTGCCAGCTCTCAATACCAGGGACCGGGCACAGATACGCAGTATTTT.

The chain uses TRBV28 and TRBJ2-7; D gene unclear. The V end was cut by 4 bases, the J end by 0 bases, with 16 bases between. The CDR3 runs 16 residues. Per the germline V gene, CDR1 is MDHEN and CDR2 is SYDVKM. CDR3 DNA sequence: TGTGCCAGCAGTTCCCCCCCCGGTAGTAGCTCCTACGAGCAGTACTTC. The encoded protein is CASSSPPGSSSYEQYF. Full variable domain (rest looked up from reference TRBV28 and TRBJ2-7): DVKVTQSSRYLVKRTGEKVFLECVQDMDHENMFWYRQDPGLGLRLIYFSYDVKMKEKGDIPEGYSVSREKKERFSLILESASTNQTSMYLCASSSPPGSSSYEQYFGPGTRLTVT.

The chain links TRBV10-3 to TRBJ2-3; 13 nucleotides line up with TRBD2. CDR3 length equals 16 residues. With V trimmed by 6 bases and J by 0 bases, 3 bases remained unmatched. Germline lookup yields CDR1 ENHRY and CDR2 SYGVKD. Here the CDR3 reads CAIRGGLAGSTDTQYF. The CDR3 nucleotides read TGTGCCATCAGGGGGGGACTAGCGGGAAGCACAGATACGCAGTATTTT.

The J gene is TRBJ2-1, the V gene TRBV11-2; D is perhaps TRBD1 or TRBD2 (5 bases each). There are 13 residues in the CDR3. Germline CDR1 SGHAT, CDR2 FQNNGV. V was clipped by 0 bases and J by 8 bases, with 8 bases between them. CDR3 sequence (DNA): TGTGCCAGCAGCTTAGATCGGGACGATGAGCAGTTCTTC. This sequence encodes CASSLDRDDEQFF.

The J gene is TRBJ1-4, the V gene TRBV2; D perhaps matches TRBD1 (5 bases). CDR1 is SNHLY and CDR2 is FYNNEI in the germline V gene. This CDR3 is 15 amino acids long. Between the trimmed V and J ends, which lost 0 bases and 7 bases, there was a span of 12 bases. CDR3: CASSEARGRGEKLFF. The CDR3 region has the DNA TGTGCCAGCAGTGAAGCGCGGGGGAGGGGTGAAAAACTGTTTTTT. Complete variable domain (other parts from reference TRBV2 and TRBJ1-4): EPEVTQTPSHQVTQMGQEVILRCVPISNHLYFYWYRQILGQKVEFLVSFYNNEISEKSEIFDDQFSVERPDGSNFTLKIRSTKLEDSAMYFCASSEARGRGEKLFFGSGTQLSVL.

This sequence joins TRBV7-9 and TRBJ2-5; D unclear. The germline V gene encodes CDR1 SEHNR and CDR2 FQNEAQ (reference sequence). This CDR3 region has 14 residues. V was trimmed by 1 base and J by 8 bases, leaving 14 bases between them. The CDR3 protein is CASSLGVSSDTQYF. The DNA for the CDR3 is TGTGCCAGCAGCTTAGGTGTCAGCTCGGACACCCAGTACTTC.

The V call is TRBV11-2, the J call TRBJ2-6; possibly TRBD2 for D (6 bases). Germline loops: CDR1 SGHAT, CDR2 FQNNGV. The V and J ends lost 5 bases and 0 bases respectively, with 8 bases between them. The CDR3 extends over 15 amino acids. The CDR3 nucleotides read TGTGCCAGCAGCCGGGACTTCTCTGGGGCCAACGTCCTGACTTTC. This translates into CASSRDFSGANVLTF.

This clone was found a few times. J is TRBJ1-4 and V is TRBV15, with 7 bases fitting TRBD1. Germline V gene lookup returns CDR1 LNHNV and CDR2 YYDKDF (reference sequence). This CDR3 contains 15 residues. V lost 6 bases, J lost 3 bases, and 7 bases stayed unmatched. CDR3 region: CATRGGTVANEKLFF. The CDR3 DNA reads TGTGCCACCAGAGGGGGCACGGTTGCTAATGAAAAACTGTTTTTT.

The chain couples TRBV7-9 to TRBJ2-7; 10 bases fit TRBD1. Germline CDR1 reads SEHNR; CDR2 reads FQNEAQ (reference sequence). Unmatched junction bases numbered 12, after V lost 3 bases and J lost 7 bases. This CDR3 contains 16 residues. The chain's CDR3 is CASSLSGTGESGEQYF. The CDR3 bases are TGTGCCAGCAGCTTGTCCGGGACAGGGGAGTCGGGGGAGCAGTACTTC.

The V call is TRBV6-5, the J call TRBJ1-1; D perhaps matches TRBD1 (6 bases). With 2 bases removed from V and 3 bases from J, the gap between germline ends came to 13 bases. CDR3 size: 15 residues. Per the germline V gene, CDR1 is MNHEY and CDR2 is SVGAGI. The CDR3 sequence is CASSYTDSGDTEAFF. The CDR3 bases are TGTGCCAGCAGTTACACGGACAGTGGGGACACTGAAGCTTTCTTT.

The chain links TRBV29-1 to TRBJ1-2, with 7 nucleotides matching TRBD1. Trimming removed 6 bases from V and 8 bases from J; junction bases left unmatched: 6. The CDR3 runs 11 residues. Germline values: CDR1 SQVTM, CDR2 ANQGSEA. CDR3 region: CSVSGTAGYTF. The CDR3 nucleotides are TGCAGCGTCTCCGGGACAGCCGGCTACACCTTC. Full variable domain (remainder filled in from reference TRBV29-1 and TRBJ1-2): SAVISQKPSRDICQRGTSLTIQCQVDSQVTMMFWYRQQPGQSLTLIATANQGSEATYESGFVIDKFPISRPNLTFSTLTVSNMSPEDSSIYLCSVSGTAGYTFGSGTRLTVV.

V is TRBV23-1 and J is TRBJ1-3, with D perhaps matching TRBD1 (6 bases). TRBV23-1 is reported as an ORF; its role is uncertain. V lost 2 bases and J 0 bases, leaving 14 bases between the germline ends. This CDR3 has 17 residues. The CDR3 DNA reads as TGCGCCAGCAGTCAACCCGAGGACAGTCTCTCTGGAAACACCATATATTTT. Its translation is CASSQPEDSLSGNTIYF.

CDR3 residues: CASRFSGDNSYEQYF. CDR3 nucleotide sequence: TGTGCCAGCAGGTTTTCGGGGGACAACTCCTACGAGCAGTACTTC. The chain combines TRBV28 with TRBJ2-7; D may match TRBD1 or TRBD2 (6 bases each). Germline CDR1 reads MDHEN; CDR2 reads SYDVKM. Trimming shortened V by 6 bases and J by 0 bases, and 15 bases separated the two germline ends. This CDR3 comprises 15 residues.

On this clone: At the DNA level, this CDR3 is encoded by other sequences in the same sample as well. J is TRBJ1-1 and V is TRBV28; perhaps TRBD1 as D (5 bases). CDR3 length: 12 residues. Trimming took off 5 bases at V and 1 base at J, with 5 bases between the two ends. CDR1 is MDHEN, CDR2 SYDVKM, per germline. The CDR3 region is CASSTGNTEAFF. The DNA for the CDR3 is TGTGCCAGCAGTACAGGGAACACTGAAGCTTTCTTT.

This clone was seen just once. The rearrangement joins TRBV6-6 to TRBJ1-2; D unclear. The CDR3 has 8 amino acids. Germline loops: CDR1 MNHNY, CDR2 SVGAGI (reference sequence). V dropped 11 bases and J dropped 8 bases, with 6 bases sitting between them. Here the CDR3 reads CAGEGYTF. The DNA for the CDR3 is TGTGCCGGCGAAGGCTACACCTTC.

The chain has TRBV28 and TRBJ1-5; 9 positions agree with TRBD1. The CDR3 covers 15 residues. Germline assignment: CDR1 MDHEN and CDR2 SYDVKM. Trimming at V came to 8 bases and at J to 7 bases, leaving 12 bases not matched to a gene. The CDR3 region has the DNA TGTGCCAGCCGGGACAGGGTAGGATTAAGACAGCCCCAGCATTTT. Translated, it gives CASRDRVGLRQPQHF.

The V gene is TRBV7-2, the J gene TRBJ2-7, with a tentative D call TRBD2 (6 bases). CDR1 is SGHTA and CDR2 is FQGNSA in the germline V gene. The CDR3 is 15 amino acids. V lost 5 bases to trimming and J lost 0 bases, with 14 bases between them. The CDR3 loop is CASSPRLTSSYEQYF. The CDR3 coding sequence is TGTGCCAGCAGCCCCCGACTGACTAGCTCCTACGAGCAGTACTTC.

The V call is TRBV6-1, the J call TRBJ2-3; D gene uncertain. The CDR3 is 14 amino acids. Germline V gives CDR1 MNHNS, CDR2 SASEGT. V lost 7 bases to trimming and J lost 0 bases, with 11 bases between them. CDR3 amino acids: CASTLSDSTDTQYF. The DNA of the CDR3 is TGTGCCAGCACCCTTTCGGACAGCACAGATACGCAGTATTTT.

Comment on this clone: Within the sample, other DNA sequences also encode this same CDR3. This chain links TRBV20-1 with TRBJ2-5, with a possible D match to TRBD1 (5 bases). Germline V gives CDR1 DFQATT, CDR2 SNEGSKA (reference sequence). The germline V and J ends were trimmed by 6 bases and 8 bases, with 13 bases remaining between them. This CDR3 is 11 amino acids long. Here the CDR3 reads CSAPQGETQYF. The DNA of the CDR3 is TGCAGTGCCCCTCAAGGGGAAACCCAGTACTTC.

V and J are TRBV28 and TRBJ2-3; maybe TRBD2 (5 bases). The CDR3 totals 14 residues. V was cut by 6 bases and J by 0 bases, with 10 bases left in between. Germline CDR1 is MDHEN and CDR2 is SYDVKM. The CDR3 sequence is CASSPSGSTDTQYF. The CDR3 DNA reads TGTGCCAGCAGCCCTTCGGGGAGCACAGATACGCAGTATTTT.

The gene calls are TRBV5-1 and TRBJ2-7; D may match TRBD1 or TRBD2 (5 bases each). Trimming left V 2 bases short and J 6 bases short, with 12 bases between. Germline V gene data show CDR1 as SGHRS and CDR2 as YFSETQ. This CDR3 contains 13 residues. CDR3 coding DNA: TGCGCCAGCAGCTTCCAGGGAGCGCCCGAGCAGTACTTC. This gives the protein CASSFQGAPEQYF. Full variable domain (missing parts from reference TRBV5-1 and TRBJ2-7): KAGVTQTPRYLIKTRGQQVTLSCSPISGHRSVSWYQQTPGQGLQFLFEYFSETQRNKGNFPGRFSGRQFSNSRSEMNVSTLELGDSALYLCASSFQGAPEQYFGPGTRLTVT.

The V call is TRBV10-1, the J call TRBJ1-5, with 7 bases lining up with TRBD1. The germline CDR1 and CDR2 sequences are WNHNN and SYGVQD (reference sequence). The CDR3 runs 15 residues. V trimming: 7 bases; J trimming: 1 base; junction bases outside the gene matches: 7. CDR3 in amino acids: CASTPRQGSNQPQHF. The CDR3 nucleotides read TGCGCCAGCACCCCTCGACAGGGCAGCAATCAGCCCCAGCATTTT.

The V call is TRBV29-1, the J call TRBJ1-1; 10 positions match TRBD1. V shed 7 bases and J 2 bases; nucleotides not matched to a gene: 10. This CDR3 is 15 amino acids long. The germline V gene has CDR1 SQVTM and CDR2 ANQGSEA. The CDR3 here is CSGGTGATANTEAFF. The CDR3 DNA is TGCAGCGGGGGGACAGGGGCGACGGCAAACACTGAAGCTTTCTTT. Variable domain in full (rest from reference TRBV29-1 and TRBJ1-1): SAVISQKPSRDICQRGTSLTIQCQVDSQVTMMFWYRQQPGQSLTLIATANQGSEATYESGFVIDKFPISRPNLTFSTLTVSNMSPEDSSIYLCSGGTGATANTEAFFGQGTRLTVV.

This clone has just one count. V and J are TRBV28 and TRBJ2-2; D is unresolved. V dropped 1 base and J dropped 3 bases, with 9 bases sitting between them. The CDR3 consists of 15 residues. The germline gives CDR1 MDHEN, CDR2 SYDVKM. The CDR3 loop reads CASSLYDGDTGELFF. The CDR3 nucleotides are TGTGCCAGCAGTTTATACGACGGTGACACCGGGGAGCTGTTTTTT.

The chain carries TRBV7-8 and TRBJ1-1; possible D gene TRBD1, 6 bases. Deletions cut 5 bases from V and 1 base from J, with 14 bases between. The CDR3 runs 15 residues. Germline V lookup: CDR1 SGHVS, CDR2 FQNEAQ. CDR3 bases: TGTGCCAGCAGCCCCCCCCGGACAGCGAACACTGAAGCTTTCTTT. It specifies CASSPPRTANTEAFF.